What follows is one T cell receptor (beta chain) and its context. Its antigen is not identified. The sample contains more than one DNA sequence encoding this CDR3. Sequencing was at deep level. Measured with immunoSEQ multiplex PCR; TCRdb has only the in-frame clones, and not every one. Of roughly 1,000,000 clones listed, more than 75% were seen once; the top ten hold approximately 0.5%. The entry originates in a study of shared clonotypes between healthy human individuals. Researchers partitioned CD4+ cells into CD45RA+ naive and CD45RA-negative memory subsets. Study findings and constraints: The sharing of approximately 5.1% of naive CD4 clonotypes was seen across several donors.

What was sequenced was memory CD4+ T cells from PBMCs. Subset defined: CD45RA-negative fraction. This TCR derives from a young man in good health. Some clones in this sample may be carry-over from other donors' samples.

In nucleotides, the CDR3 is TGTGCCAGCAGCCAAACCTACGAGCAGTACTTC. This encodes CASSQTYEQYF. The chain employs TRBV14 and TRBJ2-7; no firm D call. The germline gives CDR1 SGHDN, CDR2 FVKESK. V was trimmed by 2 bases and J by 2 bases, leaving 1 base between them. The CDR3 is made up of 11 amino acids.